Here is one TCR beta chain with its context. No antigen is known for it. This CDR3 contains 14 residues. CDR1 and CDR2 from the germline V gene are LGHNT and FRNRAP. This sample was included in a study of CXCR3-negative and CXCR3-positive naive CD8 T cells. Study background: The total count of TRB reads reached around 130 million, and each library contributed about 1.5 +/- 0.3 million.

Findings and limits, study-wide: Cryopreserved cells showed partially decreased CXCR3 expression, and most assays used fresh PBMCs.

The authors made the TRB cDNA libraries by 5' RACE using UMI labels. TCRdb re-called the 5' RACE reads, yielding one record per CDR3 amino acid sequence without DNA. The sample is made up of about 40,000 distinct CDR3 sequences, and the top ten hold more than 7% of it. The clonotype originates from a human donor in good health. Some clones in this sample may be carry-over from other donors' samples. The specimen was memory CD8+ T cells from blood. The chain recombines TRBV12-5 with TRBJ1-5; checking the TCRdb D call of TRBD1 is not possible without DNA. The CDR3 reads CASGGGGGNQPQHF.